The rows below give T cell receptor beta chains drawn from one sample of a study of T cell repertoires in cytomegalovirus infection. TCRdb re-called the reads with MiXCR, one entry per CDR3 protein. The top ten clones hold around 27% of a sample with 150,000 to 200,000 distinct CDR3 sequences, 13% to 15% of them seen once. Sequenced: PBMCs. These receptors came from a human donor in good health (CMV status not recorded). Some clones in this sample may be carry-over from other donors' samples. Both conserved end residues are trimmed from each CDR3. The order of the fields is CDR3 protein, V gene, J gene.

CDR3aa: ASSRELQGGGYT
v_gene: TRBV14
j_gene: TRBJ1-2

CDR3aa: ASRLDRSWNQPQH
v_gene: TRBV7-2
j_gene: TRBJ1-5

CDR3aa: ASSSVSSNYGYT
v_gene: TRBV27
j_gene: TRBJ1-2

CDR3aa: ASSLLAAGAYEQY
v_gene: TRBV5-6
j_gene: TRBJ2-7

CDR3aa: ASSLGDLYEQY
v_gene: TRBV12-3/TRBV12-4
j_gene: TRBJ2-7

CDR3aa: ASSFSASGNTIY
v_gene: TRBV28
j_gene: TRBJ1-3

CDR3aa: ASSPPGMAGSDEQY
v_gene: TRBV11-2
j_gene: TRBJ2-7

CDR3aa: ASSTHRGPTEAF
v_gene: TRBV6-5
j_gene: TRBJ1-1

CDR3aa: ASSLIGENTEAF
v_gene: TRBV27
j_gene: TRBJ1-1

CDR3aa: ASSRPGKDVMNTEAF
v_gene: TRBV10-1
j_gene: TRBJ1-1

CDR3aa: ASSLVAGETYEQY
v_gene: TRBV7-2
j_gene: TRBJ2-7

CDR3aa: ASSGTGVLNEQF
v_gene: TRBV23-1
j_gene: TRBJ2-1

CDR3aa: ASSLGGGVGEQY
v_gene: TRBV11-2
j_gene: TRBJ2-7

CDR3aa: ASSLFPTTNEKLF
v_gene: TRBV27
j_gene: TRBJ1-4